Listed here are 25 T cell receptor beta chains from one sample, sequenced in a study of T-cell reconstitution after alpha-beta-depleted transplantation in children. Unique molecular identifiers tagged the TCRbeta library. TCRdb processed the PCR reads anew with MiXCR; each CDR3 protein has one entry. The sample has around 300,000 distinct CDR3 sequences, about 9.5% seen once. Sequenced here: PBMCs, sampled before TCRalphabeta/CD19-depleted stem cell transplant. The origin of the receptors is a boy in the first two years of life with acute myeloid leukemia, due to receive a stem cell transplant.

The chain couples TRBV28 to TRBJ2-7; perhaps TRBD2 as D (6 bases). This CDR3 has 14 residues. Germline V gene lookup returns CDR1 MDHEN and CDR2 SYDVKM. Trimming removed 6 bases from V and 5 bases from J, with 17 bases in between. For the CDR3, the DNA is TGTGCCAGCAGCCCCTCCAGGGAGGCCCACGAGCAGTACTTC. This translates into CASSPSREAHEQYF.

V gene TRBV6-1 combines with J gene TRBJ2-6; TRBD1 or TRBD2 may be the D gene (5 bases each). The CDR3 is made up of 16 amino acids. Trimming cost V 4 bases and J 2 bases, with 12 bases left between them. Germline loops: CDR1 MNHNS, CDR2 SASEGT. In DNA form, the CDR3 reads TGTGCCAGCAGTGGGGGGACGATGACTGGGGCCAACGTCCTGACTTTC. Amino acid sequence: CASSGGTMTGANVLTF.

CDR3 amino acids: CSASQDSATDTQYF. The CDR3 bases are TGCAGTGCCAGCCAGGACTCAGCGACAGATACGCAGTATTTT. This chain uses TRBV20-1 with TRBJ2-3; D possibly corresponds to TRBD2 (5 bases). The germline V gene encodes CDR1 DFQATT and CDR2 SNEGSKA (reference sequence). This CDR3 is built from 14 residues. The germline V and J ends were trimmed by 6 bases and 3 bases, with 16 bases remaining between them.

This clonotype has ten or more counts. V is TRBV28 and J is TRBJ2-3; 9 bases are shared with TRBD1. This CDR3 comprises 16 residues. In germline, CDR1 is MDHEN, CDR2 SYDVKM. Trimming cost V 6 bases and J 3 bases; bases outside gene matches: 10. CDR3: CASSHVPDRGTDTQYF. The CDR3 DNA reads as TGTGCCAGCAGCCACGTCCCGGACAGGGGAACAGATACGCAGTATTTT.

At least ten counts were recorded for this clonotype. The genes are TRBV6-1 and TRBJ2-7; 8 bases map to TRBD2. The CDR3 has 14 amino acids. Germline V gives CDR1 MNHNS, CDR2 SASEGT. V was pared by 0 bases and J by 5 bases, with 3 bases of the junction left unmatched. CDR3 DNA sequence: TGTGCCAGCAGTGAAGCCACTAGCGGAGACGAGCAGTACTTC. As protein: CASSEATSGDEQYF.

This clonotype was seen repeatedly, ten times or more. The chain carries TRBV5-6 and TRBJ2-5, with D possibly matching TRBD1 (5 bases). The CDR3 loop spans 14 amino acids. Trimming stripped 1 base from V and 7 bases from J, with 14 bases between. Germline CDR1 and CDR2: SGHDT and YYEEEE. CDR3 sequence reads: CASSLIRTKGTQYF. CDR3 nucleotide sequence: TGTGCCAGCAGCTTGATCAGGACAAAGGGGACCCAGTACTTC.

Ten or more counts support this clonotype. The chain couples TRBV13 to TRBJ2-5; the D gene is possibly TRBD2 (6 bases). Germline values: CDR1 PRHDT, CDR2 FYEKMQ (reference sequence). CDR3 length: 14 amino acids. Trimming removed 5 bases at V and 5 bases at J, with 15 bases between. CDR3 coding DNA: TGTGCCAGCAGCGGACGGGGGATTAAGGAGACCCAGTACTTC. Its protein is CASSGRGIKETQYF.

This clonotype was observed at least ten times. This chain uses TRBV5-1 with TRBJ2-5, with 9 bases lining up with TRBD1. Germline-derived CDR1 and CDR2 are SGHRS and YFSETQ. This CDR3 has 14 residues. The V gene end was trimmed by 2 bases and the J gene end by 4 bases; junction bases not matched to a gene: 3. As DNA, the CDR3 is TGCGCCAGCAGCTTCTACAGGGGGCCAGAGACCCAGTACTTC. Protein sequence: CASSFYRGPETQYF.

This clonotype has a count of ten or more. The chain couples TRBV27 to TRBJ2-3, with 9 bases fitting TRBD2. J was trimmed by 5 bases and V by 5 bases; bases with no gene match: 8. Germline V gene lookup returns CDR1 MNHEY and CDR2 SMNVEV (reference sequence). The CDR3 is 15 amino acids. The DNA for the CDR3 is TGTGCCAGCAGTCCGATAGCGGGAGCAAAAGATACGCAGTATTTT. As protein: CASSPIAGAKDTQYF.

In this sample, this clonotype turned up many times. This rearrangement joins TRBV4-3 to TRBJ2-2, with D tentatively TRBD1 (5 bases). Trimming stripped 6 bases from V and 5 bases from J, with 16 bases between. Germline CDR1 and CDR2: LGHNA and YSLEER. This CDR3 has 15 residues. The CDR3 reads CASSRARQMTGELFF. DNA for the CDR3: TGCGCCAGCAGTCGTGCCAGACAGATGACCGGGGAGCTGTTTTTT.

This clonotype was seen many times. V gene TRBV12-3 or TRBV12-4 combines with J gene TRBJ2-1; the match to TRBD2 covers 13 bases. With V trimmed by 6 bases and J by 7 bases, 9 bases remained unmatched. This CDR3 spans 16 amino acids. CDR3 DNA: TGTGCCAGCAGCCAAGGACTAGCGGGGGTTAGGAATGAGCAGTTCTTC. Translated: CASSQGLAGVRNEQFF.

This clonotype was seen many times. CDR3 in DNA: TGTGCCAGCAGCTTACTAGCGGGAGGGCCTCACGAGCAGTACTTC. Translating gives CASSLLAGGPHEQYF. The chain is built from TRBV7-2 and TRBJ2-7; 12 bases align to TRBD2. The germline V gene encodes CDR1 SGHTA and CDR2 FQGNSA. V trimming: 2 bases; J trimming: 5 bases; junction bases outside the gene matches: 4. The CDR3 length is 15 residues.

This clonotype occurred many times. The chain uses TRBV27 and TRBJ2-1; TRBD2 aligns across 12 bases. The germline V gene encodes CDR1 MNHEY and CDR2 SMNVEV (reference sequence). This CDR3 spans 19 amino acids. V trimming: 9 bases; J trimming: 3 bases; junction bases outside the gene matches: 18. In nucleotides, the CDR3 is TGTGCCAGTTGGCGAATTACCCCTAGCGGGAGGGCCGTCTACAATGAGCAGTTCTTC. Residues: CASWRITPSGRAVYNEQFF.

This clonotype was observed many times. V gene TRBV29-1 combines with J gene TRBJ2-6; D remains ambiguous. CDR1 and CDR2 (germline): SQVTM, ANQGSEA. There are 11 residues in the CDR3. Trimming shortened V by 1 base and J by 11 bases, and 6 bases separated the two germline ends. This CDR3 reads CSVEVSHVLTF. DNA for the CDR3: TGCAGCGTTGAAGTTTCCCACGTCCTGACTTTC.

This clonotype was seen repeatedly, ten times or more. The J gene is TRBJ2-7, the V gene TRBV6-6; D possibly corresponds to TRBD2 (6 bases). CDR3 size: 13 residues. The V gene lost 6 bases and the J gene lost 6 bases, with 15 bases spanning the gap. Per the germline V gene, CDR1 is MNHNY and CDR2 is SVGAGI (reference sequence). CDR3 protein: CASSRGERGEQYF. The CDR3 DNA sequence: TGTGCCAGCAGCCGCGGGGAGCGAGGCGAGCAGTACTTC.

There are many counts of this clonotype. V gene TRBV5-1 combines with J gene TRBJ2-1, with D unresolved. The germline V and J ends were trimmed by 1 base and 3 bases, with 8 bases remaining between them. This CDR3 region has 14 residues. Germline CDR1 and CDR2: SGHRS and YFSETQ. The CDR3 loop reads CASSLIQLYNEQFF. The CDR3 DNA reads TGCGCCAGCAGCTTGATTCAACTCTACAATGAGCAGTTCTTC.

Ten or more counts support this clonotype. The chain links TRBV12-3 or TRBV12-4 to TRBJ2-7; D unclear. Trimming removed 4 bases at V and 7 bases at J, with 17 bases between. The CDR3 covers 14 residues. CDR3 nucleotide sequence: TGTGCCAGCAGTTCGGCAGAGAAATCGAGAGAGCAGTACTTC. Its translation: CASSSAEKSREQYF.

This chain joins TRBV20-1 and TRBJ2-2; 11 bases fit TRBD2. The V and J ends lost 1 base and 5 bases, in that order; junction bases with no gene match: 18. In germline, CDR1 is DFQATT, CDR2 SNEGSKA (reference sequence). CDR3 length equals 20 residues. CDR3 sequence: CSARAPTGTSGTGGTGELFF. As DNA, the CDR3 is TGCAGTGCTAGAGCCCCCACCGGGACTAGCGGAACTGGGGGTACCGGGGAGCTGTTTTTT.

Details on this clonotype: A read error may be the cause here, since a much bigger clone is one base away. The chain combines TRBV12-3 or TRBV12-4 with TRBJ1-1; 7 positions agree with TRBD1. This CDR3 has 15 amino acids. The V and J ends lost 6 bases and 5 bases, in that order; junction bases with no gene match: 12. CDR3 loop: CASRLRQGGSTEAFF. CDR3 DNA sequence: TGTGCCAGCAGGCTCCGACAGGGAGGGAGTACTGAAGCTTTCTTT.

Only a few counts were recorded for this clonotype. V and J are TRBV10-3 and TRBJ2-1, with TRBD2 matching over 10 bases. CDR1 and CDR2 (germline): ENHRY, SYGVKD. V gave up 2 bases and J gave up 7 bases; unmatched junction bases: 5. CDR3 length: 15 residues. CDR3 DNA: TGTGCCATCAGTGAGGAACTAGCGGGAATGAATGAGCAGTTCTTC. Amino acids: CAISEELAGMNEQFF.

The chain links TRBV11-2 to TRBJ2-1, with a weak D call TRBD2 (7 bases). The germline V and J ends were trimmed by 1 base and 4 bases, with 14 bases remaining between them. CDR3 length: 16 residues. Per germline, CDR1 SGHAT and CDR2 FQNNGV. CDR3 protein: CASSLVGGLLYNEQFF. The CDR3 region has the DNA TGTGCCAGCAGCTTAGTCGGGGGGCTCTTATACAATGAGCAGTTCTTC.

This clonotype was detected ten times or more. The junction does not match germline at one end; this may be a read error. The V call is TRBV5-4, the J call TRBJ2-2, with D maybe TRBD1 (5 bases). CDR3 length equals 11 residues. Germline lookup yields CDR1 SGHNT and CDR2 YYREEE (reference sequence). The CDR3 loop reads CASQAKGALFF. CDR3 coding DNA: TGTGCCAGCCAAGCTAAAGGGGCGCTGTTTTTT.

In this sample, this clonotype turned up many times. The chain is built from TRBV12-3 or TRBV12-4 and TRBJ2-1, with TRBD2 as a possible D gene (5 bases). The CDR3 contains 15 residues. Trimming cost V 7 bases and J 0 bases, with 13 bases left between them. For the CDR3, the DNA is TGTGCCAGCACCCCGGGGTGGAGCTCCTACAATGAGCAGTTCTTC. Translated: CASTPGWSSYNEQFF.

This sequence joins TRBV25-1 and TRBJ2-6; D gene uncertain. The CDR3 has 17 amino acids. Germline-derived CDR1 and CDR2 are MGHDK and SYGVNS. Trimming took 0 bases from V and 4 from J, leaving 13 bases between them. The CDR3 DNA follows: TGTGCCAGCAGTGAATATTTCCAGACGGGCGGGGCCAACGTCCTGACTTTC. As protein: CASSEYFQTGGANVLTF.

This clonotype occurred a few times. The rearrangement uses TRBV6-5 and TRBJ1-5; D uncertain. The CDR3 has 12 amino acids. Trimming took 5 bases from V and 3 from J, leaving 5 bases between them. Germline lookup yields CDR1 MNHEY and CDR2 SVGAGI. The CDR3 coding sequence is TGTGCCAGCAGTCCTCCCAATCAGCCCCAGCATTTT. Translation gives CASSPPNQPQHF.